Shown below are 21 T cell receptor beta chains from a single sample sequenced in a study of identical twins. TCRdb redid the calling of the 5' RACE reads with MiXCR, one entry per CDR3 protein. The table lists 450,000 or so distinct CDR3 sequences, 14% of them singletons. The data were also submitted as part of a second study, on yellow fever vaccine responses in identical twins.

The sequenced sample consisted of CD4+ T cells sorted from blood. These receptors were taken from a woman between 18 and 29 years old in good health.

J is TRBJ2-2 and V is TRBV7-3; 8 bases line up with TRBD2. The V gene's germline CDR1 is SGHTA and CDR2 FQGTGA. The V segment lost 5 bases and the J segment 7 bases; nucleotides outside the gene matches: 6. The CDR3 is made up of 14 amino acids. CDR3 nucleotide sequence: TGTGCCAGCAGCCACCGGGGGGGCCTCGGGGAGCTGTTTTTT. It translates to CASSHRGGLGELFF.

This clonotype was seen a handful of times. The V call is TRBV20-1, the J call TRBJ2-5, with no clear D. The CDR3 contains 15 residues. Trimming removed 0 bases from V and 5 bases from J, with 16 bases in between. Germline V gene data show CDR1 as DFQATT and CDR2 as SNEGSKA (reference sequence). The CDR3 reads CSARDWQPGRETQYF. The CDR3 DNA reads as TGCAGTGCTAGAGATTGGCAACCCGGACGGGAGACCCAGTACTTC.

This clonotype turned up a few times. The chain combines TRBV9 with TRBJ2-3; no firm D call. V gave up 4 bases and J gave up 2 bases, with 11 bases separating them. This CDR3 has 14 amino acids. Germline CDR1 and CDR2: SGDLS and YYNGEE. The CDR3 nucleotides are TGTGCCAGCAGCATTAAAGGTTTCACAGATACGCAGTATTTT. Translated, it gives CASSIKGFTDTQYF.

This clonotype was seen many times. The chain combines TRBV5-6 with TRBJ1-4; D remains ambiguous. This CDR3 comprises 13 residues. V lost 2 bases, J lost 6 bases, and 8 bases lay in between. The germline CDR1 and CDR2 sequences are SGHDT and YYEEEE. CDR3 region: CASSFGDDEKLFF. As DNA, the CDR3 is TGTGCCAGCAGCTTCGGGGATGATGAAAAACTGTTTTTT.

The V and J genes are TRBV18 and TRBJ2-7; D remains unclear. The CDR3 loop spans 15 amino acids. The germline CDR1 and CDR2 sequences are KGHSH and LQKENI. Trimming removed 2 bases from V and 2 bases from J, with 13 bases in between. CDR3: CASSPMPQDTYEQYF. Here the CDR3 DNA reads TGTGCCAGCTCACCAATGCCCCAGGATACCTACGAGCAGTACTTC.

This clonotype has a count of ten or more. V and J are TRBV24-1 and TRBJ2-1; perhaps TRBD2 as D (7 bases). The CDR3 is made up of 14 amino acids. The V gene's germline CDR1 is KGHDR and CDR2 SFDVKD. V was trimmed by 5 bases and J by 7 bases, leaving 14 bases between them. In DNA, the CDR3 is TGTGCCACCAGTGGACACAGGGAGGGTAATGAGCAGTTCTTC. This translates into CATSGHREGNEQFF.

This chain connects TRBV7-9 to TRBJ2-2; TRBD2 matches at 7 bases. The germline gives CDR1 SEHNR, CDR2 FQNEAQ (reference sequence). Trimming cost V 5 bases and J 4 bases; bases outside gene matches: 7. The CDR3 has 15 amino acids. For the CDR3, the DNA is TGTGCCAGCAGCCCCGGGACTACAGTCACCGGGGAGCTGTTTTTT. Its translation: CASSPGTTVTGELFF.

This clonotype turned up a few times. This chain links TRBV7-9 with TRBJ2-1; D unresolved. CDR1 is SEHNR and CDR2 is FQNEAQ in the germline V gene (reference sequence). The CDR3 runs to 14 residues. The ends were cut back, 2 bases at V and 5 bases at J, with 10 bases in the middle. The CDR3 DNA is TGTGCCAGCAGCTTAAGAACCGGTCACAATGAGCAGTTCTTC. This codes for CASSLRTGHNEQFF. Based on the CDR3 plus reference TRBV7-9 and TRBJ2-1, the full variable domain is DTGVSQNPRHKITKRGQNVTFRCDPISEHNRLYWYRQTLGQGPEFLTYFQNEAQLEKSRLLSDRFSAERPKGSFSTLEIQRTEQGDSAMYLCASSLRTGHNEQFFGPGTRLTVL.

This clonotype was seen a few times. The V call is TRBV6-2 or TRBV6-3, the J call TRBJ2-6; weak D call: TRBD1 (5 bases). The CDR3 covers 16 residues. V shed 7 bases and J shed 0 bases, with 13 bases lying between them. Germline CDR1 reads MNHEY; CDR2 reads SVGEGT. The CDR3 sequence: CASMKARASGANVLTF. The CDR3, as DNA: TGTGCCAGCATGAAGGCCAGGGCCTCTGGGGCCAACGTCCTGACTTTC.

The V call is TRBV7-9, the J call TRBJ2-5; weak D call: TRBD1 (7 bases). This CDR3 has 16 residues. Germline CDR1 reads SEHNR; CDR2 reads FQNEAQ (reference sequence). V was shortened by 6 bases and J by 1 base, with 18 bases between the two germline ends. CDR3 nucleotide sequence: TGTGCCAGCAGTCGAAATCCAGGGGGACTCCAAGAGACCCAGTACTTC. It yields the protein CASSRNPGGLQETQYF.

The rearrangement links TRBV7-2 to TRBJ1-2; 10 bases are a match to TRBD1. Germline V gene sequence: CDR1 SGHTA, CDR2 FQGNSA. This CDR3 comprises 16 residues. Unmatched junction bases numbered 10, after V lost 5 bases and J lost 4 bases. CDR3 DNA sequence: TGTGCCAGCAGCCCCGGGACAGGGGCCTATTTCTATGGCTACACCTTC. It encodes CASSPGTGAYFYGYTF.

This clonotype was seen more than once but under ten times. The V call is TRBV28, the J call TRBJ2-1; the D gene could be TRBD1 or TRBD2 (5 bases each). V was shortened by 8 bases and J by 6 bases, with 17 bases between the two germline ends. The CDR3 spans 14 residues. Germline loops: CDR1 MDHEN, CDR2 SYDVKM. The CDR3 DNA is TGTGCCAGCGAAATTCCCTCGGGGACCAATGAGCAGTTCTTC. Amino acid sequence: CASEIPSGTNEQFF.

The J gene is TRBJ1-1, the V gene TRBV5-1; D uncertain. Germline CDR1 is SGHRS and CDR2 is YFSETQ. The CDR3 covers 15 residues. With 2 bases removed from V and 0 bases from J, the gap between germline ends came to 11 bases. CDR3: CASSFGRLMNTEAFF. For the CDR3, the DNA is TGCGCCAGCAGCTTTGGTAGGTTAATGAACACTGAAGCTTTCTTT.

The genes are TRBV10-3 and TRBJ2-3; no clear D gene. Germline loops: CDR1 ENHRY, CDR2 SYGVKD. This CDR3 contains 14 residues. The V end was cut by 10 bases, the J end by 4 bases, with 18 bases between. The CDR3 DNA follows: TGTGCCACTAGGCGAGAGTCGGTTGCAGATACGCAGTATTTT. Its protein is CATRRESVADTQYF.

J is TRBJ1-2 and V is TRBV20-1; D not certain. The V gene lost 3 bases and the J gene lost 4 bases, with 9 bases spanning the gap. The germline V gene has CDR1 DFQATT and CDR2 SNEGSKA (reference sequence). The CDR3 is 12 amino acids. CDR3 nucleotide sequence: TGCAGTGCTAGCGAGGGTTCCTATGGCTACACCTTC. Protein product: CSASEGSYGYTF.

The table lists this clonotype with a few counts. V gene TRBV6-5 combines with J gene TRBJ2-7; D may match TRBD1 or TRBD2 (5 bases each). Looked up from germline, CDR1 is MNHEY and CDR2 is SVGAGI. The CDR3 totals 14 residues. The V gene lost 2 bases and the J gene lost 2 bases, with 10 bases spanning the gap. The CDR3 protein is CASSYGVGPYEQYF. CDR3 nucleotides: TGTGCCAGCAGTTACGGTGTGGGACCCTACGAGCAGTACTTC.

The gene calls are TRBV12-3 or TRBV12-4 and TRBJ1-5, with D uncertain. This CDR3 spans 14 amino acids. Trimming cost V 5 bases and J 3 bases, with 11 bases left between them. This chain's CDR3 is CASSGGMTNQPQHF. CDR3 DNA: TGTGCCAGCAGTGGCGGGATGACCAATCAGCCCCAGCATTTT.

This clonotype was seen a handful of times. The gene calls are TRBV12-3 or TRBV12-4 and TRBJ2-7, with 8 bases identical to TRBD1. The length of the CDR3 is 13 residues. The ends lost 6 bases at V and 5 bases at J; junction bases unmatched: 6. Here the CDR3 reads CASRKGQGHEQYF. CDR3 nucleotides: TGTGCCAGCAGGAAAGGACAGGGCCACGAGCAGTACTTC.

As to this clonotype: The junction departs from germline at one end; a sequencing error may be responsible. CDR3 in amino acids: CSAFQRELLF. CDR3 DNA sequence: TGCAGCGCCTTTCAGCGGGAGTTGCTCTTC. This sequence joins TRBV29-1 and TRBJ2-1; 8 nucleotides agree with TRBD2. CDR3 length: 10 amino acids. Per germline, CDR1 SQVTM and CDR2 ANQGSEA.

The table lists this clonotype with a few counts. The CDR3 region is CASSLRASGGRETQYF. CDR3 bases: TGTGCCAGCAGCCTCCGGGCTAGCGGCGGGCGAGAGACCCAGTACTTC. This rearrangement joins TRBV3-1 to TRBJ2-5, with 7 nucleotides matching TRBD2. V shed 4 bases, J shed 4 bases, and the junction held 12 bases outside the gene matches. The CDR3 is made up of 16 amino acids. From germline, CDR1 is LGHDT and CDR2 YNNKEL (reference sequence).

The chain carries TRBV3-1 and TRBJ1-1; D possibly corresponds to TRBD1 (5 bases). Trimming took 0 bases from V and 1 from J, leaving 12 bases between them. The CDR3 sequence is 16 residues long. CDR1 is LGHDT, CDR2 YNNKEL, per germline (reference sequence). CDR3 sequence: CASSQDRGSTNTEAFF. The CDR3 DNA reads as TGTGCCAGCAGCCAAGATCGGGGCAGCACGAACACTGAAGCTTTCTTT.